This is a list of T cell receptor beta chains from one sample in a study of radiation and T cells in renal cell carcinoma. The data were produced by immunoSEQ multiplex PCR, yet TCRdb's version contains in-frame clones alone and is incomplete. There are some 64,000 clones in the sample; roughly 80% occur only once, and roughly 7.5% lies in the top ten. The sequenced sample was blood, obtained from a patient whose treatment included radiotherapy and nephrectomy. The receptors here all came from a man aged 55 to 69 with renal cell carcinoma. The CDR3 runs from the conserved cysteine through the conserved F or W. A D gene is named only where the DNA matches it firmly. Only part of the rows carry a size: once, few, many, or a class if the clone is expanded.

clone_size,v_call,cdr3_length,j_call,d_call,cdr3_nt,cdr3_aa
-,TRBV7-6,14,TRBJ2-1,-,TGTGCCAGCAGCTCCGCCGCAGATTACAATGAGCAGTTCTTC,CASSSAADYNEQFF
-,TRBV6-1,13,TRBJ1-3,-,TGTGCCAGCATTCCAAGCGGGGGGAACACCATATATTTT,CASIPSGGNTIYF
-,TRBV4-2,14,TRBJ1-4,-,TGTGCCAGCAGCCAAGGCACGTTAAATGAAAAACTGTTTTTT,CASSQGTLNEKLFF
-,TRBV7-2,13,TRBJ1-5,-,TGTGCCAGCAGCCGGGACGGCGGTCAGCCCCAGCATTTT,CASSRDGGQPQHF
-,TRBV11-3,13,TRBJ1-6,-,TGTGCCAGCAGCCGGACCTGGAATTCACCCCTCCACTTT,CASSRTWNSPLHF
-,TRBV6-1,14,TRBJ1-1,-,TGTGCCAGCAGAGACCCGGGATTTAACACTGAAGCTTTCTTT,CASRDPGFNTEAFF
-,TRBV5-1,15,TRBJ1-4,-,TGCGCCAGCAGTTGGGGGATTTCAACTAATGAAAAACTGTTTTTT,CASSWGISTNEKLFF
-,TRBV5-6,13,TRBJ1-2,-,TGTGCCAGCAGCCCCACGACAAGCTATGGCTACACCTTC,CASSPTTSYGYTF
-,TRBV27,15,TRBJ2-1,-,TGTGCCAGCTTCTCCCCTGGTTGGGGACAAACTGAGCAGTTCTTC,CASFSPGWGQTEQFF
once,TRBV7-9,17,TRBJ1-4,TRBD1,TGTGCCAGCAGCTTCGTGACTTGGGGACAGCTTAATGAAAAACTGTTTTTT,CASSFVTWGQLNEKLFF
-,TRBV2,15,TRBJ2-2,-,TGTGCCAACACCCGAGACAGCGCGAACACCGGGGAGCTGTTTTTT,CANTRDSANTGELFF
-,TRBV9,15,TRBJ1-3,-,TGTGCCAGCAGCGCAACGCTCCTCTCTGGAAACACCATATATTTT,CASSATLLSGNTIYF
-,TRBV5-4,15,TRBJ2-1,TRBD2,TGTGCCAGCACCCATACCGGGACTAGCGCGAATGAGCAGTTCTTC,CASTHTGTSANEQFF
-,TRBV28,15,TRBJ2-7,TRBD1,TGTGCCAGCAGCGCAGGGGGACAGGGGTCCAAGGGGCAGTACTTC,CASSAGGQGSKGQYF
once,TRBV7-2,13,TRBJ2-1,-,TGTGCCAGCAGCGATCAATCGGGGACTGAGCAGTTCTTC,CASSDQSGTEQFF
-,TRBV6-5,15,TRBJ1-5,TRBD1,TGTGCCAGCAGTACCCGAGGGGGCGCATTTCAGCCCCAGCATTTT,CASSTRGGAFQPQHF
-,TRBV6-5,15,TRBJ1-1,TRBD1,TGTGCCAGCAGTTACTCGAGGGACAGGGGCACTGAAGCTTTCTTT,CASSYSRDRGTEAFF
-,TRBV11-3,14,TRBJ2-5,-,TGTGCCAGCAGCACCCGGACCTTGGCTGAGACCCAGTACTTC,CASSTRTLAETQYF
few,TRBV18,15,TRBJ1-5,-,TGTGCCAGCTCACCAGTGGGGTTGAGCAATCAGCCCCAGCATTTT,CASSPVGLSNQPQHF
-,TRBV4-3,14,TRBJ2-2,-,TGCGCCAGCAGCCAAGATCAGAACACCGGGGAGCTGTTTTTT,CASSQDQNTGELFF
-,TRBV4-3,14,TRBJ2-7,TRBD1,TGCGCCAGCAGCCAAGATGTATTAGTGACAGGGAAGTACTTC,CASSQDVLVTGKYF
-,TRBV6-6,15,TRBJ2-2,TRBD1,TGTGCCAGCACCCGGGACAGGGGGCGAACGGGGGAGCTGTTTTTT,CASTRDRGRTGELFF
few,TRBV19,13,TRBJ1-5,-,TGTGCCAGTAGTATAGGGAACAATCAGCCCCAGCATTTT,CASSIGNNQPQHF
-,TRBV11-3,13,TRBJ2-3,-,TGTGCCAGCAGCTTAATGGACGGAGATACGCAGTATTTT,CASSLMDGDTQYF
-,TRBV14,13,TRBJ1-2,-,TGTGCCAGCAGCCAAGATCGGTCATATGGCTACACCTTC,CASSQDRSYGYTF
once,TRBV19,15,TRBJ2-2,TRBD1,TGTGCCAGTTCCCCGGGACAGGGGACCACCGGGGAGCTGTTTTTT,CASSPGQGTTGELFF
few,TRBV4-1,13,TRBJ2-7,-,TGCGCCAGCAGCCAAGAGACCATTGGAGAGCAGTACTTC,CASSQETIGEQYF
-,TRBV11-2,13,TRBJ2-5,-,TGTGCCAGCAGCGCCGGGGTTGCTGAGACCCAGTACTTC,CASSAGVAETQYF
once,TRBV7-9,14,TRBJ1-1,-,TGTGCCAGCAGCTTCCCGGGATTGAACACTGAAGCTTTCTTT,CASSFPGLNTEAFF
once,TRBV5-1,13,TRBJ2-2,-,TGCGCCAGCAGCCTCAAGTTGGCCGGGGAGCTGTTTTTT,CASSLKLAGELFF
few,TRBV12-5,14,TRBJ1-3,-,TGTGCTAGTGGTTCTGGGGATCCTGGAAACACCATATATTTT,CASGSGDPGNTIYF